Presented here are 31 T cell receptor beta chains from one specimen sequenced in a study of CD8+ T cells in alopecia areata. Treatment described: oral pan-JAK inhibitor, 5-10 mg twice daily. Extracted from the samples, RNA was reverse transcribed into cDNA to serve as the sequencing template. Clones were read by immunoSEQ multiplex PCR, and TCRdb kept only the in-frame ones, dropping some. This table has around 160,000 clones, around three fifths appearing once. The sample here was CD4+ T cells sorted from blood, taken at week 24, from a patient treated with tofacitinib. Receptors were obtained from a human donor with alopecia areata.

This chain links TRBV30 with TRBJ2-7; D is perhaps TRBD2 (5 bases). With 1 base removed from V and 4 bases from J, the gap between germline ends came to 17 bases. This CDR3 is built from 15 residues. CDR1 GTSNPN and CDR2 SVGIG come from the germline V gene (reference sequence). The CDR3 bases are TGTGCCTGGAGTGCCGTTGGGAGCCTGGCGTACGAGCAGTACTTC. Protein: CAWSAVGSLAYEQYF.

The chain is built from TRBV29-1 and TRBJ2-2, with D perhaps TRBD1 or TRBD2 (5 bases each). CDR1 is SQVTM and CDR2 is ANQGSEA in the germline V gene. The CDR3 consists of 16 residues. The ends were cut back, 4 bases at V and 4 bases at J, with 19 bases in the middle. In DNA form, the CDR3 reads TGCAGCGTTGTGGTTGGTTCAGGGACGAGCACCGGGGAGCTGTTTTTT. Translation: CSVVVGSGTSTGELFF.

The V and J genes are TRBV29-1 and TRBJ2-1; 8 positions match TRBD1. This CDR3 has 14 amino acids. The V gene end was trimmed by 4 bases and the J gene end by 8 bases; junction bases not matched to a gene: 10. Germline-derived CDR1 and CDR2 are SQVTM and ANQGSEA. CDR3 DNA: TGCAGCGTTGTGGGGCAGGGGGCTTGGGATGAGCAGTTCTTC. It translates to CSVVGQGAWDEQFF.

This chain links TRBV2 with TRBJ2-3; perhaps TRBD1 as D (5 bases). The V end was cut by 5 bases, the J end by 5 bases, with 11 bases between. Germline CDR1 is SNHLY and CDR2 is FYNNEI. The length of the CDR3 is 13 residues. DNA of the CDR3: TGTGCCAGCAGTCGGCAGGGCCTAGATACGCAGTATTTT. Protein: CASSRQGLDTQYF.

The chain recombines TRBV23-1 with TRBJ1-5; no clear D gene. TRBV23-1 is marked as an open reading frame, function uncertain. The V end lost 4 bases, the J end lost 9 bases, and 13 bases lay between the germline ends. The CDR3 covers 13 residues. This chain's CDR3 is CASSPSPGWPQHF. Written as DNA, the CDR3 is TGCGCCAGCAGTCCTTCCCCGGGTTGGCCCCAGCATTTT.

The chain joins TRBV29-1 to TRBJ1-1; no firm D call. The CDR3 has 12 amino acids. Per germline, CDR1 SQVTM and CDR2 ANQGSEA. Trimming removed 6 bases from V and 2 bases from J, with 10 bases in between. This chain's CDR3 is CSVAVPNTEAFF. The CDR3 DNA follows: TGCAGCGTCGCGGTACCAAACACTGAAGCTTTCTTT.

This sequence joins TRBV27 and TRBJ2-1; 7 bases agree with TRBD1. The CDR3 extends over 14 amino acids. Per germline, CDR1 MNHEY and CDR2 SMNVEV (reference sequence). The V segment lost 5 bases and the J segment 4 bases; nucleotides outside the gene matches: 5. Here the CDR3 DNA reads TGTGCCAGCAGTGAGGGACAGCTGTACAATGAGCAGTTCTTC. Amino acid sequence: CASSEGQLYNEQFF.

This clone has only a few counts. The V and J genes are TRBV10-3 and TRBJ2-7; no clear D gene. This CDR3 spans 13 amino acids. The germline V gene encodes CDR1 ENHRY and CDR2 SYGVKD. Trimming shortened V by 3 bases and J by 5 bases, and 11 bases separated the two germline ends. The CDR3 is CAISETQSNEQYF. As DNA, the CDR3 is TGTGCCATCAGTGAAACCCAGTCGAACGAGCAGTACTTC.

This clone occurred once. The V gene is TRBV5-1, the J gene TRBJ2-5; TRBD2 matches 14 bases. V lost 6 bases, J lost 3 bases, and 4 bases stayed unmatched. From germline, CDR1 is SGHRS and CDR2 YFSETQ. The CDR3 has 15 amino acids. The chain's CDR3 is CASTPGLAGEETQYF. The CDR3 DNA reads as TGCGCCAGCACACCGGGACTAGCGGGGGAAGAGACCCAGTACTTC.

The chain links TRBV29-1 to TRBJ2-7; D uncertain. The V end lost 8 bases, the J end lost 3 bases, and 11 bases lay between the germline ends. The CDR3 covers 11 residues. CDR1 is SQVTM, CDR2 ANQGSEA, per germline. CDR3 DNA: TGCAGCTATATTTATGGCTACGAGCAGTACTTC. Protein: CSYIYGYEQYF.

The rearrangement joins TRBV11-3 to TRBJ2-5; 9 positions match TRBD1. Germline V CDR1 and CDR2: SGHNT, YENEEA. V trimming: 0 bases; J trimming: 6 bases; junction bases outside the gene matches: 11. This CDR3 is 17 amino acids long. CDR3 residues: CASSLDLTDRGRKTQYF. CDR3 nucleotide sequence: TGTGCCAGCAGCTTAGATCTCACAGACAGGGGGAGGAAGACCCAGTACTTC.

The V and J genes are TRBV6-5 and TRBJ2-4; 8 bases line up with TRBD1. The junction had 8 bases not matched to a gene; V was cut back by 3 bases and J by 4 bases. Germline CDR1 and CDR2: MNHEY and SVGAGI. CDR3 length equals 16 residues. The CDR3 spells CASSYDRDRRKNIQYF. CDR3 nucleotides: TGTGCCAGCAGTTATGACCGGGACAGGAGAAAAAACATTCAGTACTTC.

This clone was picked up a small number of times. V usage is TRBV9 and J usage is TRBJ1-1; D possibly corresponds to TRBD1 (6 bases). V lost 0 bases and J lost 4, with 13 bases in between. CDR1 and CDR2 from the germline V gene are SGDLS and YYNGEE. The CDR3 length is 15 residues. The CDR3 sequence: CASSVDGGYGTEAFF. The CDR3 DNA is TGTGCCAGCAGCGTAGATGGGGGCTATGGCACTGAAGCTTTCTTT. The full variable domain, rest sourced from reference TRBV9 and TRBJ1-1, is DSGVTQTPKHLITATGQRVTLRCSPRSGDLSVYWYQQSLDQGLQFLIQYYNGEERAKGNILERFSAQQFPDLHSELNLSSLELGDSALYFCASSVDGGYGTEAFFGQGTRLTVV.

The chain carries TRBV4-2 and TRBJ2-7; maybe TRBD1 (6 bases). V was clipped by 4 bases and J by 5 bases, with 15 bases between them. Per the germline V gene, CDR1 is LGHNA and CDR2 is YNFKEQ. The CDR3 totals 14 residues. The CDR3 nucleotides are TGTGCCAGCAGCCTAGAAGACAGGAACCACGAGCAGTACTTC. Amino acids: CASSLEDRNHEQYF.

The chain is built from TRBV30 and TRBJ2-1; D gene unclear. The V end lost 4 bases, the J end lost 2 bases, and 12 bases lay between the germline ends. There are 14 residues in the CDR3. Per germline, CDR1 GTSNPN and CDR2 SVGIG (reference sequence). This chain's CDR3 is CAWNDLSPYNEQFF. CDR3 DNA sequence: TGTGCCTGGAACGACCTTAGCCCCTACAATGAGCAGTTCTTC.

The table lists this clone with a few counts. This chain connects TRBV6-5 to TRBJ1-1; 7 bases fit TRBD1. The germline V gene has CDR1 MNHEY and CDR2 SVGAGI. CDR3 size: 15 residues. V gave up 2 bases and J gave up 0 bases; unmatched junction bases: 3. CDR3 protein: CASSYRGQLNTEAFF. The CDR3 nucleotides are TGTGCCAGCAGTTACAGGGGACAGTTGAACACTGAAGCTTTCTTT.

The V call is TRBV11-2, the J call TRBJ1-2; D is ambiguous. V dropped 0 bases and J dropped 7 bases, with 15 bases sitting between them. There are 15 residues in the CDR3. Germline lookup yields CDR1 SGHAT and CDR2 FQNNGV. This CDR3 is CASSLEPGGASGYTF. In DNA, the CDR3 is TGTGCCAGCAGCTTAGAGCCAGGAGGAGCCAGTGGCTACACCTTC.

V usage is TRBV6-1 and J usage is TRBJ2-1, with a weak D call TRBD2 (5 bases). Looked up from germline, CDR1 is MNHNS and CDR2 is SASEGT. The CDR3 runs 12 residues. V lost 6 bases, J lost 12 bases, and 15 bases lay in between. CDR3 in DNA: TGTGCCAGCAGCAATGAGGGTGGCCGGCAGTTCTTC. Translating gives CASSNEGGRQFF.

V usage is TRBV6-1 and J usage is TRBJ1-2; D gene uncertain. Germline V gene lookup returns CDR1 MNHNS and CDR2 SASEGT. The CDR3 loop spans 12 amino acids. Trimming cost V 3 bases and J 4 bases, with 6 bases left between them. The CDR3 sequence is CASSEAVYGYTF. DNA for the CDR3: TGTGCCAGCAGTGAGGCGGTCTATGGCTACACCTTC.

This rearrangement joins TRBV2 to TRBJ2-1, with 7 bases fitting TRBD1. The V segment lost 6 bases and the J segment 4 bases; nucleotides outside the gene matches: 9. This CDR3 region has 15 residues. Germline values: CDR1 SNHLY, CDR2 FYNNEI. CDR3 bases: TGTGCCAGCAGGTGGGGGACAGAACTTTACAATGAGCAGTTCTTC. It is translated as CASRWGTELYNEQFF.

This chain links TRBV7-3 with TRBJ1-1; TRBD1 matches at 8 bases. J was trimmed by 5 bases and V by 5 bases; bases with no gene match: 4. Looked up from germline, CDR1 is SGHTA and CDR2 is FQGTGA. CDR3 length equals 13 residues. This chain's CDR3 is CASSPDRVTEAFF. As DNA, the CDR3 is TGTGCCAGCAGCCCGGACAGGGTAACTGAAGCTTTCTTT.

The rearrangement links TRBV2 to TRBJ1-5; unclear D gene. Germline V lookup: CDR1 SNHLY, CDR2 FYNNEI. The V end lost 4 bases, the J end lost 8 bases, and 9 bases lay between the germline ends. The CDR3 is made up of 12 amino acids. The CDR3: CASSALLEPQHF. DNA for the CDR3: TGTGCCAGCAGTGCCTTACTAGAGCCCCAGCATTTT. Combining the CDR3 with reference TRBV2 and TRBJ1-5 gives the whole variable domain EPEVTQTPSHQVTQMGQEVILRCVPISNHLYFYWYRQILGQKVEFLVSFYNNEISEKSEIFDDQFSVERPDGSNFTLKIRSTKLEDSAMYFCASSALLEPQHFGDGTRLSIL.

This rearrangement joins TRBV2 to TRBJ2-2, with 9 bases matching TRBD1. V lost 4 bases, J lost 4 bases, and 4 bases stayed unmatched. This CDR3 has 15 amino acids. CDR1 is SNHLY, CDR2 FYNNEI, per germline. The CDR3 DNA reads TGTGCCAGCAGTGTCGACAGGGGGTCCACCGGGGAGCTGTTTTTT. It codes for CASSVDRGSTGELFF.

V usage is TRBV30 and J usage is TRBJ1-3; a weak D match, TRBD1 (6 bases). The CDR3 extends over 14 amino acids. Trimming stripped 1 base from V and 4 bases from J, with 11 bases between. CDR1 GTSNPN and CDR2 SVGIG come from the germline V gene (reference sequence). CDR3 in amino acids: CAWSEGDSGNTIYF. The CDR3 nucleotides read TGTGCCTGGAGTGAGGGGGACTCAGGAAACACCATATATTTT.

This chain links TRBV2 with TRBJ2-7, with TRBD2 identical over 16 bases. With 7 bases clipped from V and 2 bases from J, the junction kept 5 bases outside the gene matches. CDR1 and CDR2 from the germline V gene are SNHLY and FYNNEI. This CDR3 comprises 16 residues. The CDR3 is CASKPGTSGGAYEQYF. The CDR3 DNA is TGTGCCAGCAAACCCGGGACTAGCGGGGGGGCCTACGAGCAGTACTTC.

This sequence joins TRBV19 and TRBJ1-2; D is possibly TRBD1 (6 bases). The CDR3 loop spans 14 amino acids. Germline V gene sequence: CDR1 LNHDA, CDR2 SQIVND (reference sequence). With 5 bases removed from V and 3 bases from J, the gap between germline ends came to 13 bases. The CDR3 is CASSDEQGDYGYTF. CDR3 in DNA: TGTGCCAGTAGTGACGAACAGGGAGACTATGGCTACACCTTC.

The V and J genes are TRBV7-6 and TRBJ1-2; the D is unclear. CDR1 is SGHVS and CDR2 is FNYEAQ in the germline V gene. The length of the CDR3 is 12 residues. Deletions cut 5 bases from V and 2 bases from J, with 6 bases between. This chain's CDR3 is CASSTRNYGYTF. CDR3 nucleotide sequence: TGTGCCAGCAGCACTAGGAACTATGGCTACACCTTC.

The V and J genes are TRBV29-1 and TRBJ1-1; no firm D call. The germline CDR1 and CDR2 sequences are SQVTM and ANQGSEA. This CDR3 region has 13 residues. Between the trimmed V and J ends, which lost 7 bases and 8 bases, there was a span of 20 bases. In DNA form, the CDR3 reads TGCAGCGCCCGACCTCCTCAGACGGACGAAGCTTTCTTT. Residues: CSARPPQTDEAFF.

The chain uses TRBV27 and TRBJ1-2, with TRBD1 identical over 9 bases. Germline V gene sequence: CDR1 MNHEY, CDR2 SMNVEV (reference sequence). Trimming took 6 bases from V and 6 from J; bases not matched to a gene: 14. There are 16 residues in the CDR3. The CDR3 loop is CASSLLQGQGYDGYTF. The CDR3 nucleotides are TGTGCCAGCAGCCTACTGCAGGGACAGGGTTACGATGGCTACACCTTC.

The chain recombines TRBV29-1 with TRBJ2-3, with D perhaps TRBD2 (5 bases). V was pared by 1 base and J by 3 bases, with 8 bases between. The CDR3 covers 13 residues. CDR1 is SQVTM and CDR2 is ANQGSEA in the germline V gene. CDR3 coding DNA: TGCAGCGTTGAAGGGACTCTTACAGATACGCAGTATTTT. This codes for CSVEGTLTDTQYF.

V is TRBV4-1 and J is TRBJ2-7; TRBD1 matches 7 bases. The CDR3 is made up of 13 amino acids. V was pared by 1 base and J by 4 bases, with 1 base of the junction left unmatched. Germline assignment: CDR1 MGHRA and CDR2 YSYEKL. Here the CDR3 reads CASSQGTGYEQYF. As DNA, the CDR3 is TGCGCCAGCAGCCAAGGGACAGGATACGAGCAGTACTTC.